The 30 T cell receptor beta chains in this list originate from one sample, sequenced in a study of CD8 T cells in Susac syndrome (dated by TCRdb to the late 2010s). To prepare the library, the immunoSEQ multiplex PCR assay was applied. RNA was extracted using the RNeasy kit, and roughly 0.5 to 1 ug of the RNA was reverse transcribed with random hexamers. In TCRdb, the public reads were trimmed at Q25 with fastp and aligned with MiXCR, with productive beta chains retained. A single entry per CDR3 protein holds the most common genes and DNA from its merged rows. The sample table holds 200,000 to 250,000 distinct CDR3 sequences, of which 80% to 95% were seen once. The ten top clones hold approximately 0.13% of the sample. What was sequenced was CD8+ T cells from PBMCs. These receptors were collected from a human donor with multiple sclerosis.

The V gene is TRBV29-1, the J gene TRBJ2-7; 8 positions match TRBD1. The CDR3 consists of 13 residues. Germline-derived CDR1 and CDR2 are SQVTM and ANQGSEA. V lost 4 bases to trimming and J lost 2 bases; unmatched junction nucleotides: 4. The CDR3 is CSVGTGSTYEQYF. In DNA form, the CDR3 reads TGCAGCGTTGGGACAGGGTCAACCTACGAGCAGTACTTC.

The genes are TRBV11-2 and TRBJ2-1, with TRBD2 matching over 10 bases. V gave up 4 bases and J gave up 10 bases; unmatched junction bases: 10. Germline values: CDR1 SGHAT, CDR2 FQNNGV. CDR3 length equals 15 residues. The CDR3 DNA is TGTGCCAGCAGCTACCCCGGTCTAGCGGGAGACGAGCAGTTCTTC. It translates to CASSYPGLAGDEQFF.

The rearrangement uses TRBV7-9 and TRBJ1-3; TRBD1 aligns across 7 bases. V lost 5 bases and J lost 1; bases outside the gene matches: 5. The CDR3 has 15 amino acids. Germline V gene data show CDR1 as SEHNR and CDR2 as FQNEAQ (reference sequence). The CDR3 loop reads CASSPPGGSGNTIYF. CDR3 DNA: TGTGCCAGCAGCCCGCCAGGGGGTTCTGGAAACACCATATATTTT. The full variable domain, completed using reference TRBV7-9 and TRBJ1-3, is DTGVSQNPRHKITKRGQNVTFRCDPISEHNRLYWYRQTLGQGPEFLTYFQNEAQLEKSRLLSDRFSAERPKGSFSTLEIQRTEQGDSAMYLCASSPPGGSGNTIYFGEGSWLTVV.

This rearrangement joins TRBV24-1 to TRBJ2-2; no firm D call. Trimming took 6 bases from V and 1 from J, leaving 5 bases between them. The length of the CDR3 is 13 residues. Per germline, CDR1 KGHDR and CDR2 SFDVKD. The CDR3: CATSIENTGELFF. DNA for the CDR3: TGTGCCACCAGTATAGAGAACACCGGGGAGCTGTTTTTT.

The chain is built from TRBV29-1 and TRBJ1-2; 7 bases match TRBD1. The germline V gene has CDR1 SQVTM and CDR2 ANQGSEA. This CDR3 contains 13 residues. Trimming cost V 4 bases and J 3 bases; bases outside gene matches: 5. The CDR3 DNA follows: TGCAGCGTTGCGACAGGGCAGGACTATGGCTACACCTTC. Translation gives CSVATGQDYGYTF.

The chain uses TRBV7-2 and TRBJ2-3; TRBD2 aligns across 9 bases. Germline V gene data show CDR1 as SGHTA and CDR2 as FQGNSA. The CDR3 consists of 16 residues. Trimming removed 7 bases from V and 5 bases from J; junction bases left unmatched: 13. The CDR3 DNA follows: TGTGCCAGCATCCCAGGGTTAGCGGGAGAAGTAGATACGCAGTATTTT. It yields the protein CASIPGLAGEVDTQYF.

This clonotype appeared once. The chain has TRBV7-2 and TRBJ1-2; TRBD1 might be the D (5 bases). The CDR3 runs to 14 residues. Per germline, CDR1 SGHTA and CDR2 FQGNSA. The V end was cut by 3 bases, the J end by 2 bases, with 10 bases between. The CDR3 is CASSFYGGNYGYTF. The CDR3 coding sequence is TGTGCCAGCAGCTTCTATGGGGGAAACTATGGCTACACCTTC.

The chain combines TRBV9 with TRBJ1-2; D uncertain. The CDR3 sequence is 12 residues long. Germline-derived CDR1 and CDR2 are SGDLS and YYNGEE. Trimming cost V 0 bases and J 5 bases, with 5 bases left between them. CDR3 sequence (DNA): TGTGCCAGCAGCGTAGGCGGGTATGGCTACACCTTC. It specifies CASSVGGYGYTF.

The rearrangement links TRBV19 to TRBJ2-5; TRBD1 matches 8 bases. This CDR3 spans 17 amino acids. V shed 0 bases, J shed 1 base, and the junction held 7 bases outside the gene matches. CDR1 LNHDA and CDR2 SQIVND come from the germline V gene (reference sequence). CDR3 loop: CASSIDLGQDPQETQYF. The CDR3 DNA sequence: TGTGCCAGTAGTATAGATTTGGGACAGGATCCCCAAGAGACCCAGTACTTC.

The chain is built from TRBV12-5 and TRBJ1-2; the match to TRBD1 covers 7 bases. The length of the CDR3 is 15 residues. CDR1 is LGHNT, CDR2 FRNRAP, per germline. J was trimmed by 0 bases and V by 5 bases; bases with no gene match: 6. The CDR3 DNA follows: TGTGCTAGTGGTGAGGGGGCTGGAGCTAACTATGGCTACACCTTC. It specifies CASGEGAGANYGYTF.

The gene calls are TRBV13 and TRBJ1-1, with 7 bases fitting TRBD1. V shed 3 bases and J 6 bases; nucleotides not matched to a gene: 7. The CDR3 covers 14 residues. Germline V gives CDR1 PRHDT, CDR2 FYEKMQ (reference sequence). CDR3 DNA: TGTGCCAGCAGCTTCGACAGGGATGGCGCTGAAGCTTTCTTT. The encoded protein is CASSFDRDGAEAFF.

The chain couples TRBV7-9 to TRBJ2-7; possibly TRBD2 for D (7 bases). CDR3 length equals 16 residues. Between the trimmed V and J ends, which lost 8 bases and 3 bases, there was a span of 23 bases. Germline CDR1 is SEHNR and CDR2 is FQNEAQ (reference sequence). CDR3 nucleotide sequence: TGTGCCAGCGCGGGGGCCAAGGAGGTTGTTCTCTACGAGCAGTACTTC. Protein: CASAGAKEVVLYEQYF. The full variable domain, its missing parts supplied by reference TRBV7-9 and TRBJ2-7, is DTGVSQNPRHKITKRGQNVTFRCDPISEHNRLYWYRQTLGQGPEFLTYFQNEAQLEKSRLLSDRFSAERPKGSFSTLEIQRTEQGDSAMYLCASAGAKEVVLYEQYFGPGTRLTVT.

DNA of the CDR3: TGTGCCAGTATAGGACAGGGGGGCTCACCCCTCCACTTT. Translation: CASIGQGGSPLHF. This rearrangement joins TRBV19 to TRBJ1-6; 10 positions match TRBD1. The CDR3 totals 13 residues. J gave up 10 bases and V 7 bases, and 4 bases lay outside the gene matches. Germline CDR1 is LNHDA and CDR2 is SQIVND (reference sequence).

The V and J genes are TRBV4-1 and TRBJ2-7, with 10 bases that match TRBD2. The CDR3 length is 14 residues. Germline CDR1 reads MGHRA; CDR2 reads YSYEKL. After removal of 4 bases from V and 6 bases from J, the junction contained 6 bases not matched to a gene. CDR3 nucleotide sequence: TGCGCCAGCAGCCTAGCGGGAGGAGGCTCCGAGCAGTACTTC. Amino acids: CASSLAGGGSEQYF.

The chain is built from TRBV27 and TRBJ2-7; D not certain. Per germline, CDR1 MNHEY and CDR2 SMNVEV (reference sequence). The CDR3 totals 13 residues. Trimming removed 6 bases at V and 6 bases at J, with 15 bases between. CDR3 in DNA: TGTGCCAGCAGCCCCTTGGGCCTCCCCGAGCAGTACTTC. Protein: CASSPLGLPEQYF.

The chain's CDR3 is CSARVKSGEQFF. The CDR3 DNA follows: TGCAGTGCTAGAGTAAAGTCAGGAGAGCAGTTCTTC. The chain has TRBV20-1 and TRBJ2-1; the D is unclear. The CDR3 contains 12 residues. V shed 1 base and J shed 10 bases, with 11 bases lying between them. Germline CDR1 is DFQATT and CDR2 is SNEGSKA (reference sequence).

V and J are TRBV7-2 and TRBJ2-7; possibly TRBD1 or TRBD2 for D (5 bases each). Germline V gene lookup returns CDR1 SGHTA and CDR2 FQGNSA. Trimming stripped 7 bases from V and 6 bases from J, with 16 bases between. The CDR3 spans 13 residues. The CDR3 DNA follows: TGTGCCAGCACTGGGACCTACGACGGCGAGCAGTACTTC. It is translated as CASTGTYDGEQYF.

J is TRBJ2-6 and V is TRBV7-6; D not certain. The ends were cut back, 5 bases at V and 4 bases at J, with 18 bases in the middle. Germline-derived CDR1 and CDR2 are SGHVS and FNYEAQ. The CDR3 extends over 17 amino acids. For the CDR3, the DNA is TGTGCCAGCAGCCCCGCTAGGGCCCTCCCAGGGGCCAACGTCCTGACTTTC. Its protein is CASSPARALPGANVLTF.

The V call is TRBV11-2, the J call TRBJ2-1, with D unclear. Trimming took off 6 bases at V and 2 bases at J, with 5 bases between the two ends. Per the germline V gene, CDR1 is SGHAT and CDR2 is FQNNGV. This CDR3 has 12 amino acids. DNA for the CDR3: TGTGCCAGCAGGACCGCCTACAATGAGCAGTTCTTC. Translated, it gives CASRTAYNEQFF.

This rearrangement joins TRBV12-3 or TRBV12-4 to TRBJ2-2; 7 bases agree with TRBD1. Germline trimming cut 1 base from V and 5 bases from J; bases unmatched to any gene: 7. The CDR3 loop spans 16 amino acids. CDR3 DNA sequence: TGTGCCAGCAGTTTAGGCAGGGGGATTCAGACCGGGGAGCTGTTTTTT. This sequence encodes CASSLGRGIQTGELFF.

The chain has TRBV12-3 or TRBV12-4 and TRBJ1-1; 7 positions match TRBD1. This CDR3 region has 15 residues. V was clipped by 2 bases and J by 5 bases; unmatched bases: 8. CDR3 sequence (DNA): TGTGCCAGCAGTTTACCCCCAGGGGGGAGTACTGAAGCTTTCTTT. Amino acid sequence: CASSLPPGGSTEAFF.

The rearrangement uses TRBV6-6 and TRBJ1-1; no clear D. Trimming took off 7 bases at V and 0 bases at J, with 6 bases between the two ends. There are 12 residues in the CDR3. Germline assignment: CDR1 MNHNY and CDR2 SVGAGI (reference sequence). The CDR3 nucleotides are TGTGCCAGCACAATCATGAACACTGAAGCTTTCTTT. Protein product: CASTIMNTEAFF.

V is TRBV12-3 or TRBV12-4 and J is TRBJ1-2; D is unresolved. This CDR3 has 16 residues. V dropped 0 bases and J dropped 7 bases, with 18 bases sitting between them. The CDR3 sequence is CASSLALEGPATGYTF. The CDR3 DNA sequence: TGTGCCAGCAGTTTAGCGCTAGAAGGCCCAGCAACTGGCTACACCTTC.

The chain carries TRBV4-3 and TRBJ1-2; D uncertain. The CDR3 has 13 residues. Germline loops: CDR1 LGHNA, CDR2 YSLEER. The V and J ends lost 3 bases and 1 base respectively, with 6 bases between them. The CDR3 loop is CASSHSVNYGYTF. CDR3 nucleotide sequence: TGCGCCAGCAGCCATTCAGTTAACTATGGCTACACCTTC.

This clonotype appeared a few times. The V gene is TRBV4-1, the J gene TRBJ2-7, with TRBD1 matching over 7 bases. The CDR3 length is 14 residues. V lost 1 base, J lost 7 bases, and 7 bases stayed unmatched. Germline V gene lookup returns CDR1 MGHRA and CDR2 YSYEKL. This chain's CDR3 is CASSQVGQGVEQYF. CDR3 DNA: TGCGCCAGCAGCCAAGTGGGCCAGGGGGTTGAGCAGTACTTC.

The chain has TRBV25-1 and TRBJ1-2, with D maybe TRBD1 (6 bases). CDR1 and CDR2 from the germline V gene are MGHDK and SYGVNS. Trimming removed 6 bases at V and 2 bases at J, with 10 bases between. The CDR3 is 13 amino acids. CDR3 region: CASRSTGNYGYTF. In nucleotides, the CDR3 is TGTGCCAGCAGGTCTACAGGGAACTATGGCTACACCTTC.

The chain combines TRBV6-6 with TRBJ2-7; D might be TRBD1 (6 bases). The V and J ends lost 2 bases and 2 bases respectively, with 10 bases between them. Germline V gives CDR1 MNHNY, CDR2 SVGAGI (reference sequence). This CDR3 is 14 amino acids long. The CDR3 is CASSYGGRTYEQYF. The DNA for the CDR3 is TGTGCCAGCAGTTACGGGGGCAGAACCTACGAGCAGTACTTC.

The chain recombines TRBV5-6 with TRBJ2-2; 9 bases match TRBD2. The length of the CDR3 is 18 residues. Per the germline V gene, CDR1 is SGHDT and CDR2 is YYEEEE. Losses at the gene ends were 4 bases for V and 0 bases for J; bases not matched to a gene: 10. CDR3 in DNA: TGTGCCAGCAGCGGGGTAGCGGGAGAGTTCACGAACACCGGGGAGCTGTTTTTT. Translating gives CASSGVAGEFTNTGELFF.

The CDR3 region has the DNA TGTGCCATCAGTGGCGGAGAGGGAGAGACCCAGTACTTC. This translates into CAISGGEGETQYF. V usage is TRBV10-3 and J usage is TRBJ2-5; possibly TRBD2 for D (5 bases). The CDR3 is 13 residues long. The V end lost 4 bases, the J end lost 4 bases, and 10 bases lay between the germline ends. Germline CDR1 ENHRY, CDR2 SYGVKD.

The chain couples TRBV27 to TRBJ1-6; D gene unclear. With 0 bases removed from V and 7 bases from J, the gap between germline ends came to 4 bases. The CDR3 loop spans 13 amino acids. Germline V gene sequence: CDR1 MNHEY, CDR2 SMNVEV (reference sequence). The CDR3 coding sequence is TGTGCCAGCAGTTTATCCGGAAATTCACCCCTCCACTTT. This translates into CASSLSGNSPLHF.